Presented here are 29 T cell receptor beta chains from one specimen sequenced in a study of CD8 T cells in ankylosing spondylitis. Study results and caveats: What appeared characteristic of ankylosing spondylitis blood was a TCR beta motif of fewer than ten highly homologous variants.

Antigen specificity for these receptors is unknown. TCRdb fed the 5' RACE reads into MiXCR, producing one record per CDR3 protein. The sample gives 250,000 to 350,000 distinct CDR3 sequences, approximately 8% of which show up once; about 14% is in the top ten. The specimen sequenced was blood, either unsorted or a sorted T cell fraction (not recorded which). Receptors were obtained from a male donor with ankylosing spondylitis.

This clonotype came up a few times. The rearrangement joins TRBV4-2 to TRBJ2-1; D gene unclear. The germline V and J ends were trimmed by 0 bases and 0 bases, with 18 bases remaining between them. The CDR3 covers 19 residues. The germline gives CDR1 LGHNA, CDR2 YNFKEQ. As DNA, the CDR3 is TGTGCCAGCAGCCAAGATCGTTCCCTGGACGTTAGCTCCTACAATGAGCAGTTCTTC. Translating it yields CASSQDRSLDVSSYNEQFF.

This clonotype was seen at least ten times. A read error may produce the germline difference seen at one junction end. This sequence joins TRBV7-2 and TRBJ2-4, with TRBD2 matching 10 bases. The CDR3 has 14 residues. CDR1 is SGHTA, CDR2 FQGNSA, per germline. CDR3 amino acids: CASSLRGAGGGIHF. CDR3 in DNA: TGTGCCAGCAGTCTTAGGGGAGCGGGAGGGGGGATACACTTC.

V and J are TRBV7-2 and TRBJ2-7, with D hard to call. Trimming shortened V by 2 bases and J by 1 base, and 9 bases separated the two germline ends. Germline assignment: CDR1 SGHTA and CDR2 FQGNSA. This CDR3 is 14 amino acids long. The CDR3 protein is CASSLIPDSYEQYF. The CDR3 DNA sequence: TGTGCCAGCAGCTTAATTCCCGATTCCTACGAGCAGTACTTC.

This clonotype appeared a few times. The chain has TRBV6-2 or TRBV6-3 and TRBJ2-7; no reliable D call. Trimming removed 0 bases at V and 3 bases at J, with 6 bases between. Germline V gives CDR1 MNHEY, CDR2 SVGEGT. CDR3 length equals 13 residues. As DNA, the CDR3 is TGTGCCAGCAGTTACTCAGAAAGCTACGAGCAGTACTTC. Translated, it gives CASSYSESYEQYF.

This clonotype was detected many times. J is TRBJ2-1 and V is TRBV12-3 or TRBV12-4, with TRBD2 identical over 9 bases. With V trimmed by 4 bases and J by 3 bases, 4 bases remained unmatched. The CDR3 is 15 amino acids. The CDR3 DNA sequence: TGTGCCAGCAGTTGGGCGGGAGGGCTCTACAATGAGCAGTTCTTC. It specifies CASSWAGGLYNEQFF.

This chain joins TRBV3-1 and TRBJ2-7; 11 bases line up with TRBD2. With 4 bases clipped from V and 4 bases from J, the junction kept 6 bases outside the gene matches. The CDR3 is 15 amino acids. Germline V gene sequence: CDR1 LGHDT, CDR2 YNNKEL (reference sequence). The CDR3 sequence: CASSPWTSGPYEQYF. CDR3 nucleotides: TGTGCCAGCAGCCCTTGGACTAGCGGGCCGTACGAGCAGTACTTC.

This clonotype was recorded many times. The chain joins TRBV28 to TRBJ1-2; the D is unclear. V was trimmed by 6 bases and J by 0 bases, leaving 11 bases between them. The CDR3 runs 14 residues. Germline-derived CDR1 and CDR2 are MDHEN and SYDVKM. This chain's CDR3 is CASRPGHSNYGYTF. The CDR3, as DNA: TGTGCCAGCAGACCCGGGCATTCTAACTATGGCTACACCTTC.

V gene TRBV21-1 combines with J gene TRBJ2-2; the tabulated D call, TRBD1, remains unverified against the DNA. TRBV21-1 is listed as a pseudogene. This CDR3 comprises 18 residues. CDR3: CASSVMGEERSNTGELFF. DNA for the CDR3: TGTGCCAGCAGCGTCATGGGGGAAGAGCGTTCGAACACCGGGGAGCTGTTTTTT.

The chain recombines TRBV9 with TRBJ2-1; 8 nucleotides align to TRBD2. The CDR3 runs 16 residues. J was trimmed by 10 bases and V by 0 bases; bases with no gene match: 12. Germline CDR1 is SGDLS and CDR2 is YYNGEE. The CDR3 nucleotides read TGTGCCAGCAGCGTAGGTGGACTAGCCAATTTAAACGAGCAGTTCTTC. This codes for CASSVGGLANLNEQFF.

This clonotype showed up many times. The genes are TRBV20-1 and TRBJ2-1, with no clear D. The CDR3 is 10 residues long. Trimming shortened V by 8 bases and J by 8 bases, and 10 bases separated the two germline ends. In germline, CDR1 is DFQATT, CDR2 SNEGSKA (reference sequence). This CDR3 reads CSPKADEQFF. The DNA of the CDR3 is TGCAGTCCAAAGGCGGATGAGCAGTTCTTC.

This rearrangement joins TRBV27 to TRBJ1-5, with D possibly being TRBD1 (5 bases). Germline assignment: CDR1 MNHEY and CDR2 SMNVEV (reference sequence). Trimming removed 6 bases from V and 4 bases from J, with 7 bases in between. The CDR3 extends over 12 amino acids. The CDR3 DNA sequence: TGTGCCAGCAGCGACAGAAATCAGCCCCAGCATTTT. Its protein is CASSDRNQPQHF.

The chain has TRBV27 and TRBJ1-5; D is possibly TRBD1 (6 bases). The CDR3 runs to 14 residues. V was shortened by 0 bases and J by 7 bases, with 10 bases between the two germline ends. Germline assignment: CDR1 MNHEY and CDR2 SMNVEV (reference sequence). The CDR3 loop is CASSLSGGQQPQHF. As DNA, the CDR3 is TGTGCCAGCAGTTTATCCGGGGGGCAGCAGCCCCAGCATTTT.

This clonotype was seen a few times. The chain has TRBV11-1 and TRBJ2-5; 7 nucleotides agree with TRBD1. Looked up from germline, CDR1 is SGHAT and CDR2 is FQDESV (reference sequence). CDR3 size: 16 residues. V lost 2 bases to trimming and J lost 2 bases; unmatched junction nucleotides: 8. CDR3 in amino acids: CASSLRQGLPQETQYF. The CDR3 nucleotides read TGTGCCAGCAGCTTACGACAGGGCCTTCCACAAGAGACCCAGTACTTC. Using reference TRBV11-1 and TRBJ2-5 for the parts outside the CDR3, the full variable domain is EAEVAQSPRYKITEKSQAVAFWCDPISGHATLYWYRQILGQGPELLVQFQDESVVDDSQLPKDRFSAERLKGVDSTLKIQPAELGDSAMYLCASSLRQGLPQETQYFGPGTRLLVL.

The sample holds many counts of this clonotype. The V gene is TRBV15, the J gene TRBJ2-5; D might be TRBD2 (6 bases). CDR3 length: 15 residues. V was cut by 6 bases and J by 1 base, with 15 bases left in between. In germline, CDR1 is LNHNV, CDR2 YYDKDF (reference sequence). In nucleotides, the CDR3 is TGTGCCACCAGTCCCGGGGGACGGTCCCAAGAGACCCAGTACTTC. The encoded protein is CATSPGGRSQETQYF.

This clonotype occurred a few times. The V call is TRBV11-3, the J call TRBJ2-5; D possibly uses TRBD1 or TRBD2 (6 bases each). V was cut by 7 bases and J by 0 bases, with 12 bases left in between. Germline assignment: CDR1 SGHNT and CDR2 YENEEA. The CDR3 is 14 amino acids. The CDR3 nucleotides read TGTGCCAGCACCGAAGGGGGGTACCAAGAGACCCAGTACTTC. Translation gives CASTEGGYQETQYF.

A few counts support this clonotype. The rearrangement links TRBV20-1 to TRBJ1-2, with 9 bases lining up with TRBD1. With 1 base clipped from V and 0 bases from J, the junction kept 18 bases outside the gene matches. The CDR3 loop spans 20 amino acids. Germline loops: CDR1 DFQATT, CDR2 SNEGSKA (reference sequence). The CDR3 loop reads CSARARTGDGATQANYGYTF. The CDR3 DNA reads TGCAGTGCTAGAGCCAGGACAGGGGATGGGGCGACCCAAGCTAACTATGGCTACACCTTC.

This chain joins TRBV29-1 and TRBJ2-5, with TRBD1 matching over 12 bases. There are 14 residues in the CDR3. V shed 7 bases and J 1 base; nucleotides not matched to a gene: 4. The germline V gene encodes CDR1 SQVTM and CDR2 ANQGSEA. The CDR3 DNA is TGCAGCGCCAAGGGACAGGGGGCCCAAGAGACCCAGTACTTC. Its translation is CSAKGQGAQETQYF.

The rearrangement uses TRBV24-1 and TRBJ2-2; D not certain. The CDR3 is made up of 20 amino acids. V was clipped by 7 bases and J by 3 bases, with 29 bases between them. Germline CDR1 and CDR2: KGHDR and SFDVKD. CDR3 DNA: TGTGCCACCAGCCAATGGCTGGACCCTCAACAATACCCTTACACCGGGGAGCTGTTTTTT. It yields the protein CATSQWLDPQQYPYTGELFF.

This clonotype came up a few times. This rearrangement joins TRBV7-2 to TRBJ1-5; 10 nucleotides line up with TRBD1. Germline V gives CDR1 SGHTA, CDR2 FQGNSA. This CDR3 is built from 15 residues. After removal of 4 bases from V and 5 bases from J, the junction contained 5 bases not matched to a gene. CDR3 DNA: TGTGCCAGCAGCTCGAAAGACAGGGGGCATCAGCCCCAGCATTTT. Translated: CASSSKDRGHQPQHF.

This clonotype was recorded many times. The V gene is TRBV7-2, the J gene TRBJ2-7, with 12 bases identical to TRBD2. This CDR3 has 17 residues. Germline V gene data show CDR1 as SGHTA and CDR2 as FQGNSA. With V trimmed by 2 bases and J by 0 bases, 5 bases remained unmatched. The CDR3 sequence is CASSLMPGLAGSYEQYF. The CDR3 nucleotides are TGTGCCAGCAGCTTAATGCCGGGACTAGCGGGCTCCTACGAGCAGTACTTC.

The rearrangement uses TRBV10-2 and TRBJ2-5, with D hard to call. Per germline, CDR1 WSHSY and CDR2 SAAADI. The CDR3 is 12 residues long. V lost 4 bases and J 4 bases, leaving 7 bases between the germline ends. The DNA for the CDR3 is TGCGCCAGCAGTGGGGCAGGAGAGACCCAGTACTTC. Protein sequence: CASSGAGETQYF.

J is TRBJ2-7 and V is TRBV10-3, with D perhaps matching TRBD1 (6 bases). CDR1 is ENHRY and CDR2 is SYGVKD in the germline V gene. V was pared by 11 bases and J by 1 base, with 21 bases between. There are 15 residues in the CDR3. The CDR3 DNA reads TGTGCCGCCAGCCCTTCCGGGACACCATCCTACGAGCAGTACTTC. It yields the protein CAASPSGTPSYEQYF.

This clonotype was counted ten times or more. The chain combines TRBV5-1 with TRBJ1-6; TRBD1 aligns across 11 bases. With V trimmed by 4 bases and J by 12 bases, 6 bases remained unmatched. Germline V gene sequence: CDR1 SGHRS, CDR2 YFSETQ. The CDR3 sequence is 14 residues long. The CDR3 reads CASSLGTGGEPLHF. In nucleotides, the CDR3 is TGCGCCAGCAGCCTCGGGACAGGGGGGGAACCCCTCCACTTT.

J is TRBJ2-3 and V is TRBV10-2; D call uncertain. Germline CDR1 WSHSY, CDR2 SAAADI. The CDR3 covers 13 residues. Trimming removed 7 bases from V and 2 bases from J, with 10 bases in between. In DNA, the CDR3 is TGCGCCAGCAAACTAACAGCCACAGATACGCAGTATTTT. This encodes CASKLTATDTQYF.

This chain's CDR3 is CASSFATGGDVNEQFF. DNA of the CDR3: TGTGCCAGCAGTTTCGCGACAGGGGGCGATGTCAATGAGCAGTTCTTC. V gene TRBV28 combines with J gene TRBJ2-1; 10 nucleotides line up with TRBD1. The CDR3 length is 16 residues. From germline, CDR1 is MDHEN and CDR2 SYDVKM. V dropped 3 bases and J dropped 6; count of bases not matched to a gene: 8.

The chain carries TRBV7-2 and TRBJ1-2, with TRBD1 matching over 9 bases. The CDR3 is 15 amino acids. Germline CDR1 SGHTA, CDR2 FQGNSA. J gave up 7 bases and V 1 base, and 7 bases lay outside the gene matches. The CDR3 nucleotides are TGTGCCAGCAGCTTAGTGCACAGGGGGCGGAGTGGCTACACCTTC. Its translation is CASSLVHRGRSGYTF.

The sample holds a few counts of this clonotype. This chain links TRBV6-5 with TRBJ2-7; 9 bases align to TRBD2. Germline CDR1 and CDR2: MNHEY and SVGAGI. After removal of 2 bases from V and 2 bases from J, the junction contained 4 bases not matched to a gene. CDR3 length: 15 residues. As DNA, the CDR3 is TGTGCCAGCAGTTACCTCTTAGCGGGAGCCTACGAGCAGTACTTC. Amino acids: CASSYLLAGAYEQYF.

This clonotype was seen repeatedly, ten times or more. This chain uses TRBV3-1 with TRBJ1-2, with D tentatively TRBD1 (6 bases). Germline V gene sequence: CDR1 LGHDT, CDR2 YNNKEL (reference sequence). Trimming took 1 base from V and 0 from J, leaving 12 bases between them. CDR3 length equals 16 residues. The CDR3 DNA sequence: TGTGCCAGCAGCCAAGCTGGGGGCCGAGCTAACTATGGCTACACCTTC. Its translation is CASSQAGGRANYGYTF.

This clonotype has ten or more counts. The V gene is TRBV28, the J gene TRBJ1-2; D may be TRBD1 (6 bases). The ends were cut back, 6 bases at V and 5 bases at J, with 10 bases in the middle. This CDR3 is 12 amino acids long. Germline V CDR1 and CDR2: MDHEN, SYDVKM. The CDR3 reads CASRLQGYGYTF. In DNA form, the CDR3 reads TGTGCCAGCAGGCTACAGGGTTATGGCTACACCTTC.